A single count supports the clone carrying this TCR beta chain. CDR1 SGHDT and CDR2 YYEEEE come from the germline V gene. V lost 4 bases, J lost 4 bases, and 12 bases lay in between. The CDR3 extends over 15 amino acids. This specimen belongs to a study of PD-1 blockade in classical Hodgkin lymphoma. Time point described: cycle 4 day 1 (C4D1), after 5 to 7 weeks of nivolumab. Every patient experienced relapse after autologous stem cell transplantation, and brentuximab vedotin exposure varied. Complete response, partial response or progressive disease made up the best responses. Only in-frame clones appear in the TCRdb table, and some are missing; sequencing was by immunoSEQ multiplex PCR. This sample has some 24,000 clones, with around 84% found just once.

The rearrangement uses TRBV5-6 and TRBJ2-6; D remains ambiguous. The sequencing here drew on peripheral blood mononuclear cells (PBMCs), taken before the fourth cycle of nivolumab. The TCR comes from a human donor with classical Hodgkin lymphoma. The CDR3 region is CASSRRSSGANVLTF. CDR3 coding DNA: TGTGCCAGCAGCCGCCGGAGCTCCGGGGCCAACGTCCTGACTTTC. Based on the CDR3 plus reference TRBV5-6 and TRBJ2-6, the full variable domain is DAGVTQSPTHLIKTRGQQVTLRCSPKSGHDTVSWYQQALGQGPQFIFQYYEEEERQRGNFPDRFSGHQFPNYSSELNVNALLLGDSALYLCASSRRSSGANVLTFGAGSRLTVL.